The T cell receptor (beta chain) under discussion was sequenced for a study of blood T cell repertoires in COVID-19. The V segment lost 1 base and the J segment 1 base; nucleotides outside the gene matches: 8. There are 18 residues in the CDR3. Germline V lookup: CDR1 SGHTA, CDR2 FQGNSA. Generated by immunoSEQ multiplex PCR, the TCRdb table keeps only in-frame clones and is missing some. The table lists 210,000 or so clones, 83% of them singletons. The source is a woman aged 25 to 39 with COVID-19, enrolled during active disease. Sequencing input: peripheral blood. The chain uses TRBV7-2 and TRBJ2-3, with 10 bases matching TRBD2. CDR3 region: CASSLEAGGPDRTDTQYF. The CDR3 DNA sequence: TGTGCCAGCAGCTTAGAAGCGGGGGGGCCAGATCGCACAGATACGCAGTATTTT.